The clone carrying this T cell receptor (beta chain) showed up just once. The CDR3 is 12 residues long. The V and J ends lost 5 bases and 10 bases respectively, with 14 bases between them. Germline V gene lookup returns CDR1 SEHNR and CDR2 FQNEAQ (reference sequence). These data belong to a study of blood T cell repertoires in COVID-19. TCRdb's copy holds only in-frame clones and misses some; the assay was immunoSEQ multiplex PCR. The sample shows 300,000 or so clones, 70% to 90% of them seen only once. The chain recombines TRBV7-9 with TRBJ1-1; weak D call: TRBD1 (5 bases). The material sequenced was PBMCs or T cells enriched from blood (not recorded which). The clonotype originates from a woman younger than 45 who had recovered from COVID-19. CDR3 in DNA: TGTGCCAGCAGCCTACAGGCATATGGAGCTTTCTTT. This gives the protein CASSLQAYGAFF.